Listed below are T cell receptor beta chains from one sample, sequenced in a study of graft-versus-host responses after intestinal transplantation. Their recognized antigens are unknown. TCRdb's copy holds only in-frame clones and misses some; the assay was immunoSEQ multiplex PCR. In the table there are tens of thousands of clones, roughly 93% of which are singletons. The sample in question was unstimulated CD8+ T cells sorted from spleen or lymph node cells, obtained before intestinal transplant. The receptors were gathered from a human donor who received an intestinal transplant. Both conserved end residues are part of each CDR3. A D gene is named only where the DNA matches it firmly. Not all rows give a size; the values are once, few, many and, for expanded clones, a class.

clone_size: -; v_call: TRBV19; j_call: TRBJ2-7; d_call: -; cdr3_aa: CASSIDASTYEQYF; cdr3_nt: TGTGCCAGTAGTATAGATGCTAGTACCTACGAGCAGTACTTC
clone_size: once; v_call: TRBV5-1; j_call: TRBJ1-1; d_call: -; cdr3_aa: CASRLGATEAFF; cdr3_nt: TGCGCCAGCCGACTTGGGGCAACTGAAGCTTTCTTT
clone_size: -; v_call: TRBV9; j_call: TRBJ1-2; d_call: TRBD1; cdr3_aa: CASSGDRGPYGYTF; cdr3_nt: TGTGCCAGCAGCGGGGACAGGGGTCCCTATGGCTACACCTTC
clone_size: once; v_call: TRBV7-6; j_call: TRBJ2-3; d_call: -; cdr3_aa: CASSLAQDTQYF; cdr3_nt: TGTGCCAGCAGCTTAGCGCAGGATACGCAGTATTTT
clone_size: -; v_call: TRBV6-5; j_call: TRBJ1-2; d_call: TRBD1; cdr3_aa: CASSRDRVGGYTF; cdr3_nt: TGTGCCAGCAGCCGGGACAGGGTGGGTGGCTACACCTTC
clone_size: -; v_call: TRBV13; j_call: TRBJ2-3; d_call: -; cdr3_aa: CASSLGTGLTDTQYF; cdr3_nt: TGTGCCAGCAGCTTAGGGACAGGACTGACAGATACGCAGTATTTT
clone_size: -; v_call: TRBV11-3; j_call: TRBJ1-1; d_call: -; cdr3_aa: CASSFAGNTEAFF; cdr3_nt: TGTGCCAGCAGCTTTGCGGGGAACACTGAAGCTTTCTTT
clone_size: -; v_call: TRBV19; j_call: TRBJ1-1; d_call: -; cdr3_aa: CASSPLEEENTEAFF; cdr3_nt: TGTGCCAGTAGCCCCCTTGAGGAGGAGAACACTGAAGCTTTCTTT
clone_size: -; v_call: TRBV7-2; j_call: TRBJ2-1; d_call: -; cdr3_aa: CASSLVPGGNEQFF; cdr3_nt: TGTGCCAGCAGCTTAGTGCCCGGGGGTAATGAGCAGTTCTTC
clone_size: -; v_call: TRBV5-1; j_call: TRBJ1-1; d_call: -; cdr3_aa: CASSNRDTSSDEAFF; cdr3_nt: TGCGCCAGCAGCAACCGGGACACTTCGAGTGATGAAGCTTTCTTT
clone_size: -; v_call: TRBV28; j_call: TRBJ2-7; d_call: TRBD1; cdr3_aa: CASSLRGQEDYEQYF; cdr3_nt: TGCGCCAGCAGTTTGCGCGGACAGGAGGACTACGAGCAGTACTTC
clone_size: -; v_call: TRBV13; j_call: TRBJ2-7; d_call: -; cdr3_aa: CASSSTGLSYEQYF; cdr3_nt: TGTGCCAGCAGCTCTACTGGGCTCTCCTACGAGCAGTACTTC
clone_size: -; v_call: TRBV27; j_call: TRBJ2-7; d_call: -; cdr3_aa: CASSLGQNLYEQYF; cdr3_nt: TGTGCCAGCAGTTTAGGACAGAATCTCTACGAGCAGTACTTC
clone_size: -; v_call: TRBV28; j_call: TRBJ1-3; d_call: -; cdr3_aa: CASSFFSPSGNTIYF; cdr3_nt: TGTGCCAGCAGTTTCTTTTCCCCCTCTGGAAACACCATATATTTT
clone_size: once; v_call: TRBV7-9; j_call: TRBJ1-4; d_call: -; cdr3_aa: CASSSLVWGEINEKLFF; cdr3_nt: TGTGCCAGCAGCTCCCTCGTGTGGGGGGAAATTAATGAAAAACTGTTTTTT
clone_size: -; v_call: TRBV6-6; j_call: TRBJ2-1; d_call: TRBD2; cdr3_aa: CASSPGLYNEQFF; cdr3_nt: TGTGCCAGCAGCCCGGGACTATACAATGAGCAGTTCTTC
clone_size: -; v_call: TRBV2; j_call: TRBJ1-5; d_call: -; cdr3_aa: CASGTGIDQPQHF; cdr3_nt: TGTGCCAGCGGAACAGGAATCGATCAGCCCCAGCATTTT
clone_size: -; v_call: TRBV6-1; j_call: TRBJ2-7; d_call: -; cdr3_aa: CASSEAAIAPSYEQYF; cdr3_nt: TGTGCCAGCAGTGAAGCGGCAATAGCCCCCTCCTACGAGCAGTACTTC
clone_size: -; v_call: TRBV6-5; j_call: TRBJ2-1; d_call: -; cdr3_aa: CASSLNSPSSYNEQFF; cdr3_nt: TGTGCCAGCAGTTTAAACAGTCCCAGCTCCTACAATGAGCAGTTCTTC
clone_size: -; v_call: TRBV2; j_call: TRBJ2-5; d_call: TRBD1; cdr3_aa: CASSVSPGTAQETQYF; cdr3_nt: TGTGCCAGCAGTGTGTCGCCCGGGACAGCCCAAGAGACCCAGTACTTC
clone_size: -; v_call: TRBV5-4; j_call: TRBJ2-7; d_call: TRBD1; cdr3_aa: CASSWDREYEQYF; cdr3_nt: TGTGCCAGCAGCTGGGACAGGGAGTACGAGCAGTACTTC
clone_size: -; v_call: TRBV5-4; j_call: TRBJ1-2; d_call: -; cdr3_aa: CASSLVPPNGYTF; cdr3_nt: TGTGCCAGCAGCTTGGTCCCGCCTAATGGCTACACCTTC
clone_size: -; v_call: TRBV28; j_call: TRBJ2-7; d_call: -; cdr3_aa: CASSLVATYEQYF; cdr3_nt: TGTGCCAGCAGTTTAGTGGCAACCTACGAGCAGTACTTC
clone_size: -; v_call: TRBV7-8; j_call: TRBJ2-4; d_call: TRBD2; cdr3_aa: CASSPHTSGGGIQYF; cdr3_nt: TGTGCCAGCAGCCCACATACTAGCGGGGGTGGCATTCAGTACTTC
clone_size: -; v_call: TRBV19; j_call: TRBJ1-3; d_call: -; cdr3_aa: CASRPYTGTGGNTIYF; cdr3_nt: TGTGCCAGTAGACCTTACACAGGGACCGGTGGAAACACCATATATTTT
clone_size: -; v_call: TRBV6-5; j_call: TRBJ2-1; d_call: TRBD2; cdr3_aa: CASSYVGGGTYNEQFF; cdr3_nt: TGTGCCAGCAGTTATGTCGGGGGGGGGACCTACAATGAGCAGTTCTTC
clone_size: -; v_call: TRBV7-9; j_call: TRBJ1-5; d_call: TRBD1; cdr3_aa: CASSTYRDRGDQPQHF; cdr3_nt: TGTGCCAGCAGCACGTACCGGGACAGGGGCGATCAGCCCCAGCATTTT
clone_size: -; v_call: TRBV7-9; j_call: TRBJ2-1; d_call: -; cdr3_aa: CASSPTGPSSYNEQFF; cdr3_nt: TGTGCCAGCAGCCCAACAGGACCCAGCTCCTACAATGAGCAGTTCTTC
clone_size: few; v_call: TRBV10-3; j_call: TRBJ2-1; d_call: -; cdr3_aa: CAIRQGEENNEQFF; cdr3_nt: TGTGCCATCAGACAGGGAGAGGAGAACAATGAGCAGTTCTTC
clone_size: -; v_call: TRBV19; j_call: TRBJ2-5; d_call: TRBD2; cdr3_aa: CASNLAGGLQETQYF; cdr3_nt: TGTGCCAGTAATTTAGCGGGAGGCCTCCAAGAGACCCAGTACTTC
clone_size: -; v_call: TRBV7-8; j_call: TRBJ2-1; d_call: TRBD1; cdr3_aa: CASSQGTRQGSNEQFF; cdr3_nt: TGTGCCAGCAGCCAGGGGACCCGACAGGGCTCCAATGAGCAGTTCTTC
clone_size: -; v_call: TRBV5-1; j_call: TRBJ2-7; d_call: TRBD1; cdr3_aa: CASSQDRGTYEQYF; cdr3_nt: TGCGCCAGCAGCCAGGACAGGGGCACCTACGAGCAGTACTTC
clone_size: -; v_call: TRBV5-5; j_call: TRBJ1-2; d_call: -; cdr3_aa: CATQGGLGGYTF; cdr3_nt: TGTGCCACCCAAGGGGGTCTAGGTGGCTACACCTTC
clone_size: -; v_call: TRBV7-9; j_call: TRBJ2-3; d_call: TRBD2; cdr3_aa: CASCRTGLASTDTQYF; cdr3_nt: TGTGCCAGCTGCAGAACGGGACTAGCGAGCACAGATACGCAGTATTTT
clone_size: -; v_call: TRBV11-3; j_call: TRBJ2-7; d_call: -; cdr3_aa: CASSLDKRYEQYF; cdr3_nt: TGTGCCAGCAGCTTAGATAAGAGGTACGAGCAGTACTTC
clone_size: -; v_call: TRBV11-2; j_call: TRBJ1-2; d_call: -; cdr3_aa: CASSGGQDYGYTF; cdr3_nt: TGTGCCAGCAGCGGGGGACAAGACTATGGCTACACCTTC
clone_size: -; v_call: TRBV5-1; j_call: TRBJ1-2; d_call: -; cdr3_aa: CASSRRYRVRNYGYTF; cdr3_nt: TGCGCCAGCAGTCGCCGTTACAGGGTGAGAAACTATGGCTACACCTTC
clone_size: -; v_call: TRBV13; j_call: TRBJ2-1; d_call: TRBD2; cdr3_aa: CASSSQGLAGVDREFF; cdr3_nt: TGTGCCAGCAGCTCTCAGGGGCTAGCGGGAGTGGACCGCGAGTTCTTC
clone_size: -; v_call: TRBV6-5; j_call: TRBJ2-2; d_call: TRBD1; cdr3_aa: CASRLKQGDTGELFF; cdr3_nt: TGTGCCAGCAGACTTAAACAGGGGGACACCGGGGAGCTGTTTTTT
clone_size: -; v_call: TRBV4-3; j_call: TRBJ2-3; d_call: -; cdr3_aa: CASSQDFHRVTDTQYF; cdr3_nt: TGCGCCAGCAGCCAAGATTTTCACAGGGTCACAGATACGCAGTATTTT
clone_size: -; v_call: TRBV13; j_call: TRBJ2-7; d_call: -; cdr3_aa: CASSQRRHGGYEQYF; cdr3_nt: TGTGCCAGCAGCCAACGAAGACACGGAGGCTACGAGCAGTACTTC
clone_size: -; v_call: TRBV19; j_call: TRBJ2-5; d_call: TRBD1; cdr3_aa: CASSLKQGAGETQYF; cdr3_nt: TGTGCCAGTAGTTTGAAACAGGGGGCAGGGGAGACCCAGTACTTC
clone_size: -; v_call: TRBV30; j_call: TRBJ1-1; d_call: -; cdr3_aa: CAWSWQSNTEAFF; cdr3_nt: TGTGCCTGGAGCTGGCAGTCGAACACTGAAGCTTTCTTT
clone_size: -; v_call: TRBV4-1; j_call: TRBJ2-7; d_call: -; cdr3_aa: CASSPRDSSSYEQYF; cdr3_nt: TGCGCCAGCAGCCCGCGGGACAGCAGCTCCTACGAGCAGTACTTC
clone_size: -; v_call: TRBV7-9; j_call: TRBJ2-1; d_call: -; cdr3_aa: CASTQGTSLIDEQFF; cdr3_nt: TGTGCCAGCACTCAGGGTACTAGCTTGATCGATGAGCAGTTCTTC
clone_size: -; v_call: TRBV19; j_call: TRBJ2-1; d_call: -; cdr3_aa: CASSIGRGIYEQFF; cdr3_nt: TGTGCCAGTAGTATAGGACGGGGTATCTATGAGCAGTTCTTC
clone_size: -; v_call: TRBV7-6; j_call: TRBJ2-5; d_call: -; cdr3_aa: CASSHVRETQYF; cdr3_nt: TGTGCCAGCAGCCACGTCAGGGAGACCCAGTACTTC
clone_size: -; v_call: TRBV7-2; j_call: TRBJ2-7; d_call: -; cdr3_aa: CASSPLGGDFTYEQYF; cdr3_nt: TGTGCCAGCAGCCCGTTGGGGGGAGATTTCACCTACGAGCAGTACTTC
clone_size: -; v_call: TRBV4-1; j_call: TRBJ2-3; d_call: TRBD2; cdr3_aa: CASSLGLAGEADTQYF; cdr3_nt: TGCGCCAGCAGCCTCGGACTAGCGGGAGAGGCAGATACGCAGTATTTT